This entry is about one TCR beta chain. This entry is derived from a study of immune characterization of retroperitoneal liposarcoma. MiXCR was run by TCRdb on the PCR reads, yielding one entry per CDR3 protein. The sample includes about 4,100 distinct CDR3 sequences, about a third of them seen just once. The CDR3 loop spans 15 amino acids. Trimming took off 5 bases at V and 4 bases at J, with 15 bases between the two ends. CDR1 is MNHEY and CDR2 is SVGEGT in the germline V gene. This sequence joins TRBV6-2 or TRBV6-3 and TRBJ2-1; D perhaps matches TRBD2 (7 bases). The receptor was derived from a female donor with retroperitoneal liposarcoma. The sequenced sample was blood. The CDR3 nucleotides read TGTGCCAGCAGTAGGGAGGGGGGCTCGTACAATGAGCAGTTCTTC. This encodes CASSREGGSYNEQFF.